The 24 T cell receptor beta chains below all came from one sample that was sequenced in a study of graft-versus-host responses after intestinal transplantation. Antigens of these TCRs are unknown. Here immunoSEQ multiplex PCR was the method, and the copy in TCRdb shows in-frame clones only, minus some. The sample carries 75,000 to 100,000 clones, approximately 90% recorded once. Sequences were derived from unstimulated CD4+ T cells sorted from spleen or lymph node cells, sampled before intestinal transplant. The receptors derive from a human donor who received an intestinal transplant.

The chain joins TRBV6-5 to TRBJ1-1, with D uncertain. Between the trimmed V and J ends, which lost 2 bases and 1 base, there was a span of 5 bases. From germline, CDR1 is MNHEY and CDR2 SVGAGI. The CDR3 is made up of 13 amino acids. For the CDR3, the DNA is TGTGCCAGCAGTTACGAGTGGAACACTGAAGCTTTCTTT. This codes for CASSYEWNTEAFF.

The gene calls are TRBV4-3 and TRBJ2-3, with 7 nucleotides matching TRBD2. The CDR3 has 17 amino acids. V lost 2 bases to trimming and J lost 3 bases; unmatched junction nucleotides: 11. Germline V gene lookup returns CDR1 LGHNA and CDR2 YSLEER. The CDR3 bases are TGCGCCAGCAGCCAACTCCGAGCGGGACGGCGTACAGATACGCAGTATTTT. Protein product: CASSQLRAGRRTDTQYF.

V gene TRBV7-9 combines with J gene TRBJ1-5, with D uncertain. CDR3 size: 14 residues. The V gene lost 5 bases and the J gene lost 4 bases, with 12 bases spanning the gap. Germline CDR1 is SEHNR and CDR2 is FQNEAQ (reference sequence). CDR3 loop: CASSPIGSNQPQHF. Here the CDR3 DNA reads TGTGCCAGCAGCCCAATCGGTTCTAATCAGCCCCAGCATTTT.

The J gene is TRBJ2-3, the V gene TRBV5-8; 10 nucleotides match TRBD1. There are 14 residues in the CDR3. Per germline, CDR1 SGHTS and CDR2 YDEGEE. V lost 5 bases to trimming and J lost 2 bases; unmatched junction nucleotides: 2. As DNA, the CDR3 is TGTGCCAGCAGGGGGACAGGGGTCACAGATACGCAGTATTTT. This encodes CASRGTGVTDTQYF.

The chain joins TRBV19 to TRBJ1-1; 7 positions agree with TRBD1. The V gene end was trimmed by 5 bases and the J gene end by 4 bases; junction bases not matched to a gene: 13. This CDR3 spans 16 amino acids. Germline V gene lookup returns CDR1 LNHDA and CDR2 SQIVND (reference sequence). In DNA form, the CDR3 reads TGTGCCAGTAGTCCCCGTTCCGGGACAGTCGGCACTGAAGCTTTCTTT. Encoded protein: CASSPRSGTVGTEAFF.

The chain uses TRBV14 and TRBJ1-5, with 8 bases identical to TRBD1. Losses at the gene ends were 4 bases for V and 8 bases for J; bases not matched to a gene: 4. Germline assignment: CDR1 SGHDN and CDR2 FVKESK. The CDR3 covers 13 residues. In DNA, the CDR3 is TGTGCCAGCAGCCGAGAGACAGGGGAGCCCCAGCATTTT. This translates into CASSRETGEPQHF.

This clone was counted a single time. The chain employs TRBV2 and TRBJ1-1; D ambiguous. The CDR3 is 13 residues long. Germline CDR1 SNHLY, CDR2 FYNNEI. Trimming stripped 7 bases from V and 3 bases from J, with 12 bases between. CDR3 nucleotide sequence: TGTGCCAGCACCGGGGTGAGTTACACTGAAGCTTTCTTT. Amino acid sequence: CASTGVSYTEAFF.

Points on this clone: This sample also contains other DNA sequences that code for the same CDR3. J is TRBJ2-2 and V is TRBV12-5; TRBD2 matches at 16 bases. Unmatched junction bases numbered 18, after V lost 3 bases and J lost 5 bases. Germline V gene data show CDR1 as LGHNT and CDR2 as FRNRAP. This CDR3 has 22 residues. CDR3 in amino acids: CASGLTHPGTSGRDSWTGELFF. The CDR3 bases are TGTGCTAGTGGTTTAACCCACCCCGGGACTAGCGGGAGGGATAGTTGGACCGGGGAGCTGTTTTTT.

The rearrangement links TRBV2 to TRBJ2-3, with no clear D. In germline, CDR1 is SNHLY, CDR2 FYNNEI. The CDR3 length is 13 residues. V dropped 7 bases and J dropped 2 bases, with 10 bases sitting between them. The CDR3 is CASMREYTDTQYF. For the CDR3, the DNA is TGTGCCAGCATGAGAGAATACACAGATACGCAGTATTTT.

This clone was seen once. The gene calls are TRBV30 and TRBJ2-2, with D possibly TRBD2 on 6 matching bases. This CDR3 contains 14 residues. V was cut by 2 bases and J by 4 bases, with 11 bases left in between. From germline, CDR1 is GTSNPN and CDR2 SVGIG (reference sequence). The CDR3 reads CAWSKGLTTGELFF. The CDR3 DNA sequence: TGTGCCTGGAGTAAGGGACTCACCACCGGGGAGCTGTTTTTT.

In nucleotides, the CDR3 is TGTGCCAGCAGTTACTCGAGCGGGAGATACAATGAGCAGTTCTTC. Translated, it gives CASSYSSGRYNEQFF. This chain joins TRBV6-6 and TRBJ2-1; 8 positions match TRBD2. The CDR3 is made up of 15 amino acids. Losses at the gene ends were 0 bases for V and 4 bases for J; bases not matched to a gene: 2. Germline V gives CDR1 MNHNY, CDR2 SVGAGI (reference sequence).

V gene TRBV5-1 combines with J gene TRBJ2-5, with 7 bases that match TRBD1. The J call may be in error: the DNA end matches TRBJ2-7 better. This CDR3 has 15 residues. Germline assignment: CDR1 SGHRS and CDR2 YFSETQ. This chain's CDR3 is CASSSTRDRSYEQYF. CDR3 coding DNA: TGCGCCAGCAGCTCGACCAGGGACAGAAGCTACGAGCAGTACTTC.

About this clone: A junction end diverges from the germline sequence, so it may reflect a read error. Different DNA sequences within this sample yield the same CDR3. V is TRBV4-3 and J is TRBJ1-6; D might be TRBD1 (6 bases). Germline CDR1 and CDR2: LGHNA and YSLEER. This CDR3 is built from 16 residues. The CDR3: CASSQDQGTLNSPLHF. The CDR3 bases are TGCGCCAGCAGCCAAGATCAGGGGACACTAAATTCCCCCCTCCACTTT.

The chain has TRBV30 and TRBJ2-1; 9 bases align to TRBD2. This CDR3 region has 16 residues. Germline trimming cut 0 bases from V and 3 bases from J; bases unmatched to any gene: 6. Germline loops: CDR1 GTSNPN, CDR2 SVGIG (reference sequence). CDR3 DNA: TGTGCCTGGAGTGTAAAGCGGGGGGCCATCTACAATGAGCAGTTCTTC. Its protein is CAWSVKRGAIYNEQFF.

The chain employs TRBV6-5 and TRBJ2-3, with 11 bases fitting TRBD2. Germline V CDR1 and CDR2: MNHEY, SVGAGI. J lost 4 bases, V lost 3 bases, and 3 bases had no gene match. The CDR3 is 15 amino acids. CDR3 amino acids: CASSYFSGGADTQYF. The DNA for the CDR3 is TGTGCCAGCAGTTATTTTAGCGGGGGGGCAGATACGCAGTATTTT.

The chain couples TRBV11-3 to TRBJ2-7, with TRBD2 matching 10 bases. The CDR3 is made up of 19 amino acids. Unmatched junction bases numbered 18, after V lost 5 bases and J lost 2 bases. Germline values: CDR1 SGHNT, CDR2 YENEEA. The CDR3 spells CASSPRHIPSGGPAYEQYF. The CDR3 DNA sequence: TGTGCCAGCAGCCCGCGTCACATTCCTAGCGGGGGTCCCGCCTACGAGCAGTACTTC.

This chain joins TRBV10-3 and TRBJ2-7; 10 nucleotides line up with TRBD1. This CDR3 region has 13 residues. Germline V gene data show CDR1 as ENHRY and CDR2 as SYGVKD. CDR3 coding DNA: TGTGGAAGCCGACAGGGGGCAAACTACGAGCAGTACTTC. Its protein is CGSRQGANYEQYF.

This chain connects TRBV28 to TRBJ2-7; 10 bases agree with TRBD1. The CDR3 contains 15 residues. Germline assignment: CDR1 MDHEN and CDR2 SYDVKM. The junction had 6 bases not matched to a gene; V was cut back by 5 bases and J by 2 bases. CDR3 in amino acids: CASSPGTGVPYEQYF. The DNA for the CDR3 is TGTGCCAGCAGTCCCGGGACAGGGGTACCCTACGAGCAGTACTTC.

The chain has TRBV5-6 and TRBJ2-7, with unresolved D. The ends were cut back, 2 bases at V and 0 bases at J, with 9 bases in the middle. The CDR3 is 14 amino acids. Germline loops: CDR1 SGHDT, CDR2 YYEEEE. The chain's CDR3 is CASSLSPLSYEQYF. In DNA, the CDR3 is TGTGCCAGCAGCTTATCTCCCCTCTCCTACGAGCAGTACTTC.

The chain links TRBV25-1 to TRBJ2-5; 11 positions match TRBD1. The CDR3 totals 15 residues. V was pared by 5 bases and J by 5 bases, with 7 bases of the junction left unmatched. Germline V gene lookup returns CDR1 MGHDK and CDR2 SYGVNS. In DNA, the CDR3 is TGTGCCAGCAGTAGGTTAGGGACAGGGGGTGAGACCCAGTACTTC. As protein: CASSRLGTGGETQYF.

The CDR3 region is CASSVLAGGPGETQYF. The CDR3, as DNA: TGTGCCAGCAGCGTGTTAGCGGGGGGGCCGGGAGAGACCCAGTACTTC. The rearrangement joins TRBV9 to TRBJ2-5, with 11 bases identical to TRBD2. CDR3 size: 16 residues. Germline trimming cut 2 bases from V and 4 bases from J; bases unmatched to any gene: 7. The germline V gene encodes CDR1 SGDLS and CDR2 YYNGEE.

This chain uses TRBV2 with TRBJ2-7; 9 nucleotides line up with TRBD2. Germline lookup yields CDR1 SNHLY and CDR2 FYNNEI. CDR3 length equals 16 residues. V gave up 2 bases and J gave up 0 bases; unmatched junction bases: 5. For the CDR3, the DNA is TGTGCCAGCAGTGAATACGAGCGGGGGGACTCCTACGAGCAGTACTTC. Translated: CASSEYERGDSYEQYF.

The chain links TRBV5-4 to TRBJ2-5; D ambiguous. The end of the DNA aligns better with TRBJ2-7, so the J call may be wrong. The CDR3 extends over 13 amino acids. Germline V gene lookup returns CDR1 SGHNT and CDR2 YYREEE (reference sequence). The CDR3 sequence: CASSLFAASEQYF. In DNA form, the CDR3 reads TGTGCCAGCAGCTTATTCGCGGCTAGCGAGCAGTACTTC.

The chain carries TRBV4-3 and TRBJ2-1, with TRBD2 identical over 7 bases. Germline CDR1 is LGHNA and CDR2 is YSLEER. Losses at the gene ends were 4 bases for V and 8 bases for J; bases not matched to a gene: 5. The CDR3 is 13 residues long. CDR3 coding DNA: TGCGCCAGCAGCCCCGGCGGGGGTGATGAGCAGTTCTTC. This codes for CASSPGGGDEQFF.